Sequencing of this T cell receptor beta chain was carried out in a study of blood T cell repertoires in COVID-19. Study background: Nucleic acid was either cDNA or gDNA, and it came from T cells, B-cell-depleted T cells, or PBMCs.

V gave up 3 bases and J gave up 4 bases, with 10 bases separating them. This CDR3 spans 15 amino acids. Germline V gene sequence: CDR1 LNHDA, CDR2 SQIVND (reference sequence). Measured with immunoSEQ multiplex PCR; TCRdb has only the in-frame clones, and not every one. Among approximately 180,000 clones listed, approximately 83% were seen once. Sequenced: peripheral blood. The TCR originated in a human donor with active or convalescent COVID-19. The donor label of this sample is uncertain. The chain links TRBV19 to TRBJ2-6; a possible D gene is TRBD1 (6 bases). The CDR3 spells CASSIRQGGANVLTF. CDR3 coding DNA: TGTGCCAGTAGTATTCGGCAGGGGGGGGCCAACGTCCTGACTTTC.